This TCR beta chain originates from a study of response to subunit inactivated influenza vaccine. In its sample, this clonotype was seen a few times. Its specificity is not known. Study results and limitations: Authors suggested each seasonal influenza vaccination recruits few new T cells.

TCRdb passed the RT-PCR reads through MiXCR, listing each CDR3 protein once. The data hold over 150,000 distinct CDR3 sequences, with approximately 12% observed a single time. CDR3 length: 14 amino acids. Germline CDR1 reads SGHTS; CDR2 reads YDEGEE. V was trimmed by 4 bases and J by 7 bases, leaving 17 bases between them. Sequenced material: CD8+ T cells sorted from PBMCs, taken about 24 months after vaccination. The J gene is TRBJ1-1, the V gene TRBV5-8; maybe TRBD1 (6 bases). This clonotype originated in a man between 50 and 75 years old who received an inactivated influenza vaccine. CDR3 protein: CASSPTGPIFEAFF. CDR3 sequence (DNA): TGTGCCAGCAGCCCGACAGGCCCGATCTTTGAAGCTTTCTTT.